These 15 T cell receptor beta chains came from one sample sequenced in a study of shared clonotypes between healthy human individuals. The method was immunoSEQ multiplex PCR; TCRdb's version includes in-frame clones alone and lacks a portion of them. The sample carries around 2.5 million clones, approximately 94% recorded once. The sequencing sample was made of naive CD4+ T cells from PBMCs. Subset noted: CD45RA+ positively selected. These receptor sequences come from a young man in good health. Some clones in this sample may be carry-over from other donors' samples.

In this sample, this clone turned up once. The chain recombines TRBV27 with TRBJ2-7; 7 nucleotides agree with TRBD1. The V and J ends lost 4 bases and 6 bases, in that order; junction bases with no gene match: 9. The CDR3 loop spans 14 amino acids. The V gene's germline CDR1 is MNHEY and CDR2 SMNVEV (reference sequence). CDR3 sequence: CASSWAFTGVEQYF. DNA of the CDR3: TGTGCCAGCAGTTGGGCCTTTACAGGGGTCGAGCAGTACTTC.

V and J are TRBV19 and TRBJ1-2; D gene uncertain. Germline CDR1 is LNHDA and CDR2 is SQIVND (reference sequence). The CDR3 has 13 amino acids. Deletions cut 7 bases from V and 7 bases from J, with 16 bases between. This CDR3 reads CASIDRAWSGYTF. Written as DNA, the CDR3 is TGTGCCAGTATTGATAGAGCGTGGAGTGGCTACACCTTC.

V is TRBV28 and J is TRBJ1-2, with a tentative D call TRBD1 (5 bases). The CDR3 covers 18 residues. Germline values: CDR1 MDHEN, CDR2 SYDVKM. The V end lost 6 bases, the J end lost 0 bases, and 23 bases lay between the germline ends. CDR3 sequence reads: CASSPTFGGYTSNYGYTF. Here the CDR3 DNA reads TGTGCCAGCAGCCCGACCTTTGGGGGTTATACTTCTAACTATGGCTACACCTTC.

The J gene is TRBJ1-1, the V gene TRBV7-6; 9 positions agree with TRBD1. Germline V gene data show CDR1 as SGHVS and CDR2 as FNYEAQ. V shed 1 base and J 8 bases; nucleotides not matched to a gene: 2. The CDR3 consists of 13 residues. CDR3 DNA sequence: TGTGCCAGCAGCTTAGAAGGGACAGGGGAAGCTTTCTTT. Amino acid sequence: CASSLEGTGEAFF.

The chain uses TRBV5-4 and TRBJ2-3, with D perhaps TRBD1 (6 bases). This CDR3 is built from 14 residues. V lost 4 bases and J 5 bases, leaving 14 bases between the germline ends. Germline V gene sequence: CDR1 SGHNT, CDR2 YYREEE (reference sequence). CDR3 nucleotides: TGTGCCAGCAGCCCCCGAGGGGGAATAGATACGCAGTATTTT. It is translated as CASSPRGGIDTQYF.

This sequence joins TRBV4-1 and TRBJ1-4, with 8 bases matching TRBD1. CDR1 MGHRA and CDR2 YSYEKL come from the germline V gene. After removal of 0 bases from V and 8 bases from J, the junction contained 5 bases not matched to a gene. CDR3 length: 15 amino acids. The CDR3 sequence is CASSQDWNRGEKLFF. The CDR3 bases are TGCGCCAGCAGCCAAGATTGGAACAGGGGGGAAAAACTGTTTTTT.

This sequence joins TRBV20-1 and TRBJ2-7; D is undetermined. The CDR3 has 11 amino acids. CDR1 is DFQATT, CDR2 SNEGSKA, per germline (reference sequence). Trimming left V 0 bases short and J 12 bases short, with 12 bases between. CDR3 bases: TGCAGTGCTAGAGATAGGTACCGGCGGTACTTC. It codes for CSARDRYRRYF.

J is TRBJ2-3 and V is TRBV27, with 10 positions matching TRBD1. Trimming at V came to 3 bases and at J to 1 base, leaving 4 bases not matched to a gene. CDR1 is MNHEY, CDR2 SMNVEV, per germline (reference sequence). The CDR3 contains 16 residues. Here the CDR3 reads CASSFIGTGGTDTQYF. In DNA, the CDR3 is TGTGCCAGCAGTTTCATCGGGACAGGGGGCACAGATACGCAGTATTTT.

The sample holds one count of this clone. The J gene is TRBJ2-7, the V gene TRBV9, with TRBD1 identical over 8 bases. V dropped 4 bases and J dropped 5; count of bases not matched to a gene: 5. The CDR3 loop spans 13 amino acids. The germline V gene has CDR1 SGDLS and CDR2 YYNGEE. CDR3 sequence (DNA): TGTGCCAGCAGCCGGACAGGGATCCACGAGCAGTACTTC. Protein: CASSRTGIHEQYF.

This clone was seen only a few times. This chain links TRBV19 with TRBJ2-7; D might be TRBD1 (5 bases). This CDR3 contains 11 residues. Trimming cost V 7 bases and J 3 bases, with 7 bases left between them. Germline V CDR1 and CDR2: LNHDA, SQIVND (reference sequence). The CDR3 spells CASIQGYEQYF. The DNA for the CDR3 is TGTGCCAGTATTCAGGGCTACGAGCAGTACTTC. Based on the CDR3 plus reference TRBV19 and TRBJ2-7, the full variable domain is DGGITQSPKYLFRKEGQNVTLSCEQNLNHDAMYWYRQDPGQGLRLIYYSQIVNDFQKGDIAEGYSVSREKKESFPLTVTSAQKNPTAFYLCASIQGYEQYFGPGTRLTVT.

V gene TRBV5-5 combines with J gene TRBJ1-2; no firm D call. The CDR3 length is 13 residues. CDR1 is SGHKS and CDR2 is YYEKEE in the germline V gene (reference sequence). V was cut by 2 bases and J by 5 bases, with 10 bases left in between. The chain's CDR3 is CASSFRAAYGYTF. The CDR3 bases are TGTGCCAGCAGCTTCCGGGCCGCTTATGGCTACACCTTC.

V and J are TRBV9 and TRBJ2-5; no clear D. The CDR3 totals 17 residues. The germline CDR1 and CDR2 sequences are SGDLS and YYNGEE. V was trimmed by 1 base and J by 1 base, leaving 17 bases between them. The DNA for the CDR3 is TGTGCCAGCAGCGTATCTGGGGTAACACGGCTCCAAGAGACCCAGTACTTC. Protein: CASSVSGVTRLQETQYF.

V is TRBV28 and J is TRBJ1-5; D remains ambiguous. The V gene's germline CDR1 is MDHEN and CDR2 SYDVKM. The CDR3 contains 13 residues. The germline V and J ends were trimmed by 6 bases and 6 bases, with 12 bases remaining between them. As DNA, the CDR3 is TGTGCCAGCAGGGGAGGGTTGGGTCAGCCCCAGCATTTT. Amino acids: CASRGGLGQPQHF.

A note on this clone: The sample holds other DNA sequences that translate to the same CDR3. The chain employs TRBV28 and TRBJ2-1; 11 nucleotides line up with TRBD2. Unmatched junction bases numbered 7, after V lost 4 bases and J lost 5 bases. Germline V gene sequence: CDR1 MDHEN, CDR2 SYDVKM. The CDR3 runs 16 residues. The CDR3 region has the DNA TGTGCCAGCAGTTCCCCCGGGACTAGCGGAAACAATGAGCAGTTCTTC. Amino acid sequence: CASSSPGTSGNNEQFF.

The chain joins TRBV27 to TRBJ2-5, with TRBD2 as a possible D gene (5 bases). Germline values: CDR1 MNHEY, CDR2 SMNVEV (reference sequence). V was pared by 4 bases and J by 6 bases, with 18 bases between. CDR3 length: 15 amino acids. The CDR3 protein is CASSYSLAGIKTQYF. Here the CDR3 DNA reads TGTGCCAGCAGTTACAGTCTAGCAGGAATAAAGACCCAGTACTTC.